This T cell receptor (beta chain) was identified during a study of radiotherapy plus CTLA-4 blockade in lung cancer. Libraries were prepared by immunoSEQ multiplex PCR; TCRdb keeps only in-frame clonotypes and omits some of them. The table includes 80,000 to 95,000 clones, about four fifths detected once. Trimming pared 6 bases from V and 5 bases from J, leaving 16 bases between. The CDR3 length is 15 residues. CDR1 and CDR2 from the germline V gene are MNHNY and SVGAGI (reference sequence). Sequencing used peripheral blood, obtained from a patient treated with radiotherapy plus ipilimumab. The receptor's source is a human donor with non-small cell lung cancer that progressed on radiotherapy plus ipilimumab. The chain joins TRBV6-6 to TRBJ2-2, with D tentatively TRBD2 (5 bases). The DNA for the CDR3 is TGTGCCAGCAGGCGAGCCGCCCGGGATACCGGGGAGCTGTTTTTT. Protein product: CASRRAARDTGELFF.